This T cell receptor beta chain was sequenced during a study of cytomegalovirus exposure and HLA in healthy donors. Whole-study findings and limits: In vitro, a few CMV-associated chains proved specific for CMV antigens.

The PCR used 60 Vbeta and 13 Jbeta primers. Data came from immunoSEQ multiplex PCR; TCRdb stores just in-frame clones and leaves some out. This table has under 150,000 clones, 75% to 90% appearing once. About this clone itself: The antigen is undetermined.

Germline assignment: CDR1 MDHEN and CDR2 SYDVKM. Trimming shortened V by 8 bases and J by 0 bases, and 18 bases separated the two germline ends. The CDR3 has 16 residues. The sequence derives from a woman aged 25 to 39 in good health and CMV-seropositive. This chain links TRBV28 with TRBJ2-3, with D possibly being TRBD1 (6 bases). Sample: PBMCs. The CDR3 loop is CASSSPGHTSTDTQYF. CDR3 bases: TGTGCCAGCTCCTCTCCGGGACACACTAGCACAGATACGCAGTATTTT.